A selection of T cell receptor beta chains follows, all from one sample in a study of cytomegalovirus exposure and HLA in healthy donors. This table comes from immunoSEQ multiplex PCR, and its TCRdb copy is limited to in-frame clones, with some not included. The data hold approximately 210,000 clones, with approximately 79% observed a single time. The material sequenced was PBMCs. The receptors here all came from a male donor in good health and CMV-seronegative. Each CDR3 is given with its conserved first and last residue. The order of the fields is J gene, V gene, D gene, clone size, CDR3 DNA, CDR3 protein. D genes are given only for firm matches. Expanded clones get a size class; other rows say once, few or many, or leave the size out.

>TRBJ2-1|TRBV19|NA|NA
TGTGCCAGTAGCTTCCCCTCCGGGATTTACAATGGGCAGTTCTTC
CASSFPSGIYNGQFF
>TRBJ1-4|TRBV7-2|TRBD1|NA
TGTGCCAGCAGCTTAGGGGACAGGGATAATGAAAAACTGTTTTTT
CASSLGDRDNEKLFF
>TRBJ2-3|TRBV5-5|TRBD1|NA
TGTGCCAGCAGGGAACCCGGGACAGGGACCGATACGCAGTATTTT
CASREPGTGTDTQYF
>TRBJ1-1|TRBV28|NA|NA
TGTGCCAGCAGCGCAGCAGAGGAGGCTTTCTTT
CASSAAEEAFF
>TRBJ2-3|TRBV20-1|NA|NA
TGCACCACCAGGGTTTCAGATACGCAGTATTTT
CTTRVSDTQYF
>TRBJ1-3|TRBV7-6|NA|NA
TGTGCCAGCAGCACTTCGGGGGGAAACACCATATATTTT
CASSTSGGNTIYF
>TRBJ2-2|TRBV28|NA|NA
TGTGCCAGCTGGGGCAGGTTGGCCACCGGGGAGCTGTTTTTT
CASWGRLATGELFF
>TRBJ1-2|TRBV19|NA|NA
TGTGCCAGTCAGAACAGGCCTAACTATGGCTACACCTTC
CASQNRPNYGYTF
>TRBJ2-7|TRBV7-3|TRBD1|few
TGTGCCAGCAGCCGGGGACAGGGCAACGAGCAGTACTTC
CASSRGQGNEQYF
>TRBJ2-1|TRBV6-5|TRBD1|NA
TGTGCCAGCAGTAGACAGGGGTTTCAGTTCTTC
CASSRQGFQFF
>TRBJ2-1|TRBV7-6|NA|NA
TGTGCCAGCAGCTTAGGGTCAGGGATAGGATTCGATGAGCAGTTCTTC
CASSLGSGIGFDEQFF
>TRBJ1-5|TRBV11-3|NA|NA
TGTGCCAGCAGCTTAGTTACCAGGCAGAATCAGCCCCAGCATTTT
CASSLVTRQNQPQHF
>TRBJ2-1|TRBV4-2|TRBD1|NA
TGTGCCAGCAGCCAGACAGGGGGTAGCTCCTACAATGAGCAGTTCTTC
CASSQTGGSSYNEQFF
>TRBJ2-7|TRBV19|TRBD1|NA
TGTGCCAGCGCCGGGACAGGGGGCGGTTACGAGCAGTACTTC
CASAGTGGGYEQYF
>TRBJ1-3|TRBV13|NA|NA
TGTGCCAGCAGCCCCAAAGGGGGGGCATATGGAAACACCATATATTTT
CASSPKGGAYGNTIYF
>TRBJ2-7|TRBV7-2|NA|few
TGTGCCAGCAGCCCCTCCGGTCTATACGAGCAGTACTTC
CASSPSGLYEQYF
>TRBJ1-4|TRBV9|NA|NA
TGTGCCAGCAGCGGAGACCCCAGGGATACGCCTGAAGGATCTAATGAAAAACTGTTTTTT
CASSGDPRDTPEGSNEKLFF
>TRBJ2-7|TRBV7-2|NA|NA
TGTGCCAGCAGCTTATGGGGCGCCTCCTACGAGCAGTACTTC
CASSLWGASYEQYF
>TRBJ2-1|TRBV11-2|NA|NA
TGTGCCAGCAGCCCGGCGAGGTATGAGCAGTTCTTC
CASSPARYEQFF
>TRBJ1-1|TRBV7-2|TRBD1|NA
TGTGCCAGCAGCTTAGCCAGGGGGCATGACACTGAAGCTTTCTTT
CASSLARGHDTEAFF
>TRBJ2-1|TRBV11-2|TRBD1|NA
TGTGCCAGCAGCTTGGGGACAGACCTGGGGAATGAGCAGTTCTTC
CASSLGTDLGNEQFF
>TRBJ2-1|TRBV9|NA|NA
TGTGCCAGCCAGCAGGAGCTAGCCGGGAATGAGCAGTTCTTC
CASQQELAGNEQFF
>TRBJ2-3|TRBV7-9|NA|NA
TGTGCCAGCAGCCGCGTCCTCAGCACAGATACGCAGTATTTT
CASSRVLSTDTQYF
>TRBJ2-4|TRBV6-5|NA|NA
TGTGCCAGCAGTCCCCGTCGGGACATTCAGTACTTC
CASSPRRDIQYF
>TRBJ2-1|TRBV27|NA|NA
TGTGCCAGCAGTTTGGGGGGAAATGAGCAGTTCTTC
CASSLGGNEQFF
>TRBJ1-2|TRBV27|TRBD1|NA
TGTGCCAGCAGGCTCCGAGACAGGGATAACTATGGCTACACCTTC
CASRLRDRDNYGYTF
>TRBJ2-5|TRBV7-6|NA|NA
TGTGCCAGCAGCTCCACTCGGGGGGAGACCCAGTACTTC
CASSSTRGETQYF
>TRBJ2-5|TRBV7-9|TRBD1|NA
TGTTCCAGCAGCTTTATCCGACAGGGTAGGGAGACCCAGTACTTC
CSSSFIRQGRETQYF
>TRBJ1-4|TRBV5-1|NA|NA
TGCGCCAGCAGCTTTGAGGGGGTAGGGGAAAAACTGTTTTTT
CASSFEGVGEKLFF
>TRBJ2-1|TRBV4-1|NA|NA
TGCGCCAGCAGCCAAGAAGGAGCTAGCTGGGTGTACAATGAGCAGTTCTTC
CASSQEGASWVYNEQFF
>TRBJ2-7|TRBV7-6|TRBD2|NA
TGTGCCAGCAGCTTAGGCGGGACTAGCGGTTCCTACGAGCAGTACTTC
CASSLGGTSGSYEQYF
>TRBJ1-1|TRBV7-9|TRBD1|few
TGTGCCAGCAGCTTAGGGGACAGGCTAGCGACTGAAGCTTTCTTT
CASSLGDRLATEAFF
>TRBJ1-2|TRBV4-2|NA|NA
TGTGCCAGCAGCCAAGAACGGAGCTATGGCTACACCTTC
CASSQERSYGYTF
>TRBJ2-7|TRBV28|NA|NA
TGTGCCAGCAGTTTAGACAGAAGATACGAGCAGTACTTC
CASSLDRRYEQYF
>TRBJ2-3|TRBV9|TRBD2|NA
TGTGCCAGCAGCCCCCTGGGGACTAGCGGGAGGGGGCCAGATACGCAGTATTTT
CASSPLGTSGRGPDTQYF
>TRBJ2-7|TRBV7-6|NA|NA
TGTGCCAGCAGCTTAGAAGTGGTCGGTTCCTACGAGCAGTACTTC
CASSLEVVGSYEQYF
>TRBJ2-1|TRBV5-1|TRBD1|few
TGCGCCAGCAGCCTAGGACAGGTCCTCTCCTACAATGAGCAGTTCTTC
CASSLGQVLSYNEQFF
>TRBJ1-6|TRBV6-1|NA|NA
TGTGCCAGCAGTGAACTGGCAGGGAATAATTCACCCCTCCACTTT
CASSELAGNNSPLHF
>TRBJ2-1|TRBV25-1|TRBD1|NA
TGTGCCAGCAGCCCCAAGACAGGGCCGCGGAATGAGCAGTTCTTC
CASSPKTGPRNEQFF
>TRBJ2-7|TRBV30|TRBD1|NA
TGTGCCTGGAGTTTCTGGTTGACAGGGGGTTACGAGCAGTACTTC
CAWSFWLTGGYEQYF
>TRBJ2-7|TRBV18|TRBD2|NA
TGTGCCAGCTCACCAGTCGCTAGCGGGGGGTCAGGCTCCTACGAGCAGTACTTC
CASSPVASGGSGSYEQYF
>TRBJ1-1|TRBV6-5|NA|few
TGTGTTACGACGGGGAACACTGAAGCTTTCTTT
CVTTGNTEAFF
>TRBJ1-5|TRBV7-2|NA|NA
TGTGCCAGCAGCTTAGCGGCTATCATTGGGGGGGTCCAGAATCAGCCCCAGCATTTT
CASSLAAIIGGVQNQPQHF
>TRBJ1-4|TRBV30|TRBD1|NA
TGTGCCTGGAGTGTACGACAGGGGAGGGAAAAACTGTTTTTT
CAWSVRQGREKLFF
>TRBJ2-5|TRBV5-5|NA|NA
TGTGCCAGCAGCTTGGGGGGTGGGGGGTACCAAGAGACCCAGTACTTC
CASSLGGGGYQETQYF
>TRBJ2-5|TRBV29-1|TRBD1|NA
TGCAGCGTTAGGGGGACAGTTCAAGAGACCCAGTACTTC
CSVRGTVQETQYF
>TRBJ1-2|TRBV18|NA|NA
TGTGCCAGCTCACCCGAACCAGGACCGGGGGGCTATGGCTACACCTTC
CASSPEPGPGGYGYTF
>TRBJ2-3|TRBV5-6|TRBD2|NA
TGTGCCAGCATTCTAGCGGGAGGTAGCACAGATACGCAGTATTTT
CASILAGGSTDTQYF
>TRBJ2-2|TRBV15|TRBD2|NA
TGTGCCACCAGCAGAGATCGGCCTAGCGGGAGAGGAACCGGGGAGCTGTTTTTT
CATSRDRPSGRGTGELFF
>TRBJ1-1|TRBV6-5|TRBD1|NA
TGTGCCAGCAGCGAGACAGGGCGCAACACTGAAGCTTTCTTT
CASSETGRNTEAFF
>TRBJ1-4|TRBV5-4|NA|few
TGTGCCAGCAGCTTGAATCCGGGGGCTAATGAAAAACTGTTTTTT
CASSLNPGANEKLFF
>TRBJ1-6|TRBV30|TRBD1|once
TGTGCCTGGAGTAGAAGGACAGGGGAATCCTATAATTCACCCCTCCACTTT
CAWSRRTGESYNSPLHF
>TRBJ2-7|TRBV4-1|NA|few
TGCGCCAGCAGCCAAGTACAGGTAAACTCCTACGAGCAGTACTTC
CASSQVQVNSYEQYF